The present T cell receptor beta chain was sequenced within a study of T cells after yellow fever vaccination. Study-level points and caveats: Once the booster was given, most primary-vaccination clones reappeared, at approximately 97% for CD4 and around 90% for CD8.

Each CDR3 protein is one row after TCRdb ran MiXCR on the 5' RACE reads. The sample includes around 550,000 distinct CDR3 sequences, over 15% of them seen just once. This clonotype has more than one count but fewer than ten. Its specificity is not known. Sample: PBMCs, taken 15 days after the yellow fever booster vaccination. The clonotype was recovered from a man in his thirties or forties who received the YFV17D yellow fever vaccine.

CDR3 DNA: TGTGCCAGCAGCCGAGGAGGGGGGCTGAACTACGAGCAGTACTTC. The encoded protein is CASSRGGGLNYEQYF. The chain carries TRBV7-2 and TRBJ2-7; D may match TRBD1 or TRBD2 (6 bases each). Germline CDR1 is SGHTA and CDR2 is FQGNSA. The CDR3 consists of 15 residues. Trimming removed 5 bases from V and 3 bases from J, with 17 bases in between.